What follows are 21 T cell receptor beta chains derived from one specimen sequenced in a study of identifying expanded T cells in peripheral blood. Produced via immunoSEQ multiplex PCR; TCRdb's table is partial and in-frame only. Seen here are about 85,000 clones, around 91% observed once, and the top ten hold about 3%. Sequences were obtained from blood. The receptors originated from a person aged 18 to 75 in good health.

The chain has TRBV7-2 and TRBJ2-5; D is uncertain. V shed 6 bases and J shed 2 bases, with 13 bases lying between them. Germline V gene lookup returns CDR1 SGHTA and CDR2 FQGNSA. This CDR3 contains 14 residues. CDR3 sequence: CASRQWLQQETQYF. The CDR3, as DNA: TGTGCCAGCAGGCAGTGGCTTCAGCAAGAGACCCAGTACTTC.

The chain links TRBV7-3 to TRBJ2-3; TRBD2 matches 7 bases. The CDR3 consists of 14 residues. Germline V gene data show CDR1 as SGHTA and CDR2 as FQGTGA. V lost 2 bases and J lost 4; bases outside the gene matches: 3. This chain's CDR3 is CASSLAGAADTQYF. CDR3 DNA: TGTGCCAGCAGCTTAGCGGGAGCGGCAGATACGCAGTATTTT.

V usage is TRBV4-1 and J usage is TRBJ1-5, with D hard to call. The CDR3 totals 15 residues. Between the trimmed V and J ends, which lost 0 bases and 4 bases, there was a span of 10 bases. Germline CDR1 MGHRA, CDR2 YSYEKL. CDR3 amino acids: CASSQDSSPNQPQHF. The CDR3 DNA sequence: TGCGCCAGCAGCCAAGACAGCAGCCCGAATCAGCCCCAGCATTTT.

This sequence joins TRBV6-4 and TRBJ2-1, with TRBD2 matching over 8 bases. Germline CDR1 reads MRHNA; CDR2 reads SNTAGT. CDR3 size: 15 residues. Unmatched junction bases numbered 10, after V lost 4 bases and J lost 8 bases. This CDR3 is CASSVSGSMMDEQFF. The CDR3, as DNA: TGTGCCAGCAGTGTAAGCGGGAGTATGATGGATGAGCAGTTCTTC.

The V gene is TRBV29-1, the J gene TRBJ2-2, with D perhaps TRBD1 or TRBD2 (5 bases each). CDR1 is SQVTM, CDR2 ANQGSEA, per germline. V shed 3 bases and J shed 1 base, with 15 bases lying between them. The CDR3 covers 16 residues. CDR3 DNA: TGCAGCGTTGACGGGACCCCAAACGGGAACACCGGGGAGCTGTTTTTT. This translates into CSVDGTPNGNTGELFF.

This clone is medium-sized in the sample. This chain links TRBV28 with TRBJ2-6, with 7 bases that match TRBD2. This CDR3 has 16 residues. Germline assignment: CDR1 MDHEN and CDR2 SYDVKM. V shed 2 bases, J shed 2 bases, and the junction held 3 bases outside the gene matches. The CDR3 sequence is CASSLGGVTGANVLTF. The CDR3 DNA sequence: TGTGCCAGCAGTTTAGGGGGGGTGACTGGGGCCAACGTCCTGACTTTC.

The CDR3 here is CASSPGLGNTIYF. Written as DNA, the CDR3 is TGCGCCAGCAGCCCGGGGCTGGGAAACACCATATATTTT. This chain connects TRBV5-1 to TRBJ1-3, with TRBD1 as a possible D gene (5 bases). This CDR3 has 13 amino acids. Germline V gene data show CDR1 as SGHRS and CDR2 as YFSETQ. V was trimmed by 4 bases and J by 4 bases, leaving 9 bases between them.

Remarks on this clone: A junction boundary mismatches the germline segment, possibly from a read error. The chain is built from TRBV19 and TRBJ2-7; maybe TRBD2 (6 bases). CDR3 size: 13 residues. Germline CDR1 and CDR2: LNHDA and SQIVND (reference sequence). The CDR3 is CASSIGIGGLQYF. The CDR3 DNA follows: TGTGCCAGTAGTATCGGCATTGGGGGACTGCAATATTTC.

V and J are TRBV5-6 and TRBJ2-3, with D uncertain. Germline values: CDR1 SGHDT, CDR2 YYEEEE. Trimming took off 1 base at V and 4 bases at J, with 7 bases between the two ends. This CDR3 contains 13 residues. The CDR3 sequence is CASSLMTADTQYF. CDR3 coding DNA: TGTGCCAGCAGCTTGATGACGGCAGATACGCAGTATTTT. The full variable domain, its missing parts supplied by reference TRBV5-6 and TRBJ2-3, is DAGVTQSPTHLIKTRGQQVTLRCSPKSGHDTVSWYQQALGQGPQFIFQYYEEEERQRGNFPDRFSGHQFPNYSSELNVNALLLGDSALYLCASSLMTADTQYFGPGTRLTVL.

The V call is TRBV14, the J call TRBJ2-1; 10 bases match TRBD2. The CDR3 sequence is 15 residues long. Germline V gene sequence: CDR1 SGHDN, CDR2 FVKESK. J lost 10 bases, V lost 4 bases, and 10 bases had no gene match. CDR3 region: CASSPSGRKQVEQFF. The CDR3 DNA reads TGTGCCAGCAGCCCTAGCGGGAGAAAACAGGTGGAGCAGTTCTTC.

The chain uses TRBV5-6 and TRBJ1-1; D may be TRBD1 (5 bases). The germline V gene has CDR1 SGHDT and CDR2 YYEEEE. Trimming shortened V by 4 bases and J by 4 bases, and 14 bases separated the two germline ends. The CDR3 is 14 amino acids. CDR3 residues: CASSLQGLGTEAFF. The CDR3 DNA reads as TGTGCCAGCAGCCTCCAGGGACTCGGCACTGAAGCTTTCTTT.

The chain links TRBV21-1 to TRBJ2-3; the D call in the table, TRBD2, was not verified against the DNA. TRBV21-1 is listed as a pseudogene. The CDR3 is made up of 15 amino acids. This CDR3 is CASSGGLPSTDTQYF. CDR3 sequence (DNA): TGTGCCAGCAGCGGGGGACTACCTAGCACAGATACGCAGTATTTT.

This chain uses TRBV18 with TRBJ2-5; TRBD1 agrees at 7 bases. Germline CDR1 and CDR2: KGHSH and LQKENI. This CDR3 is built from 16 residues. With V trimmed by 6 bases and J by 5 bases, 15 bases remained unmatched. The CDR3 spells CASSRPDRDRGETQYF. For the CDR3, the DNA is TGTGCCAGCTCCCGTCCTGACCGGGACAGAGGGGAGACCCAGTACTTC.

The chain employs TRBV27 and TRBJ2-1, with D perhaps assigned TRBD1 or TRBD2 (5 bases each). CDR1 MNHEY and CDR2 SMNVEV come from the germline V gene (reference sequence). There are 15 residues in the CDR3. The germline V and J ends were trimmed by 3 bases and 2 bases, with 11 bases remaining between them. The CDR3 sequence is CASSFPGTTYNEQFF. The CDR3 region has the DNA TGTGCCAGCAGTTTTCCCGGGACCACCTACAATGAGCAGTTCTTC.

The CDR3 nucleotides are TGTGCTAGTGGTTTGGTCGTTGAGCAGTTCTTC. Protein product: CASGLVVEQFF. The gene calls are TRBV12-5 and TRBJ2-1; D uncertain. Germline V gene lookup returns CDR1 LGHNT and CDR2 FRNRAP. The V end lost 0 bases, the J end lost 9 bases, and 3 bases lay between the germline ends. The CDR3 sequence is 11 residues long.

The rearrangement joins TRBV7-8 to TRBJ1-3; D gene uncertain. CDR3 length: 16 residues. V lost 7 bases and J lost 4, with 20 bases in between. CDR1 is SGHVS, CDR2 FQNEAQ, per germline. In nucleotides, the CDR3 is TGTGCCAGCACCGCAGTTGGTGATCGCGCCGGAAACACCATATATTTT. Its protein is CASTAVGDRAGNTIYF.

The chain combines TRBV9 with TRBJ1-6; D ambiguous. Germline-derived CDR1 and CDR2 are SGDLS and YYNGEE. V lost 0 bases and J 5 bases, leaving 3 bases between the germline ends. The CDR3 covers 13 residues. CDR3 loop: CASSVEHNSPLHF. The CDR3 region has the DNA TGTGCCAGCAGCGTAGAACATAATTCACCCCTCCACTTT.

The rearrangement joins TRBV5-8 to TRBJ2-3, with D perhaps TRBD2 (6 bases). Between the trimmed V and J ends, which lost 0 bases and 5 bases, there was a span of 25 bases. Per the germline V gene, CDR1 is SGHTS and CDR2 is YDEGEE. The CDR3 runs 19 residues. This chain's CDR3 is CASSLVLARWREGKDTQYF. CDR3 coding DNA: TGTGCCAGCAGCTTGGTGCTAGCGAGGTGGAGGGAAGGGAAAGATACGCAGTATTTT.

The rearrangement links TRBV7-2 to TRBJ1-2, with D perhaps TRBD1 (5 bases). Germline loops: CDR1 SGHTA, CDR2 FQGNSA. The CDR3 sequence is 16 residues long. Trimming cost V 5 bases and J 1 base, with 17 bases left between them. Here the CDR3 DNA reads TGTGCCAGCAGCCGGGACTTTCGCCCCCTTAACTATGGCTACACCTTC. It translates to CASSRDFRPLNYGYTF. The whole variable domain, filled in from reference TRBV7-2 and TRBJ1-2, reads GAGVSQSPSNKVTEKGKDVELRCDPISGHTALYWYRQSLGQGLEFLIYFQGNSAPDKSGLPSDRFSAERTGGSVSTLTIQRTQQEDSAVYLCASSRDFRPLNYGYTFGSGTRLTVV.

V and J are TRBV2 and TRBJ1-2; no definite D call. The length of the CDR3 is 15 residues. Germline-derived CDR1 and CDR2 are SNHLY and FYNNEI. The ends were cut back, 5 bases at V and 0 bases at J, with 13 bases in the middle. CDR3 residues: CASSLRTQANYGYTF. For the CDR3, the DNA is TGTGCCAGCAGTTTACGAACCCAAGCTAACTATGGCTACACCTTC.

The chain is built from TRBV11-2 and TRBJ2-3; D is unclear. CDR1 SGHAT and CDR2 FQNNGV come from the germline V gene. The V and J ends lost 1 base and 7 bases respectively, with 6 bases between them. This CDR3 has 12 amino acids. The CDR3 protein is CASSLVLHTQYF. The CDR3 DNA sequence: TGTGCCAGCAGCTTAGTCCTACATACGCAGTATTTT.